Following are 27 T cell receptor beta chains from one sample sequenced in a study of spatial heterogeneity in lung cancer. A single record per CDR3 protein comes from TCRdb applying MiXCR to the 5' RACE reads. The sample lists 89,000 or so distinct CDR3 sequences; 15% to 25% were seen once. The time point here: sample taken at primary tumor resection. Researchers sequenced whole RNA taken from tumor, nontumor lung or frozen PBMC without sorting. Sequencing was performed on PBMCs, taken at surgery. These receptors were obtained from a male donor with early-stage non-small cell lung cancer.

Ten or more counts support this clonotype. CDR3 nucleotides: TGTGCCAGCAGTATCCTAGCGGGAGGTTGGACAGATACGCAGTATTTT. It encodes CASSILAGGWTDTQYF. This chain uses TRBV27 with TRBJ2-3, with 11 bases fitting TRBD2. Trimming at V came to 5 bases and at J to 3 bases, leaving 7 bases not matched to a gene. CDR1 is MNHEY, CDR2 SMNVEV, per germline (reference sequence). The CDR3 covers 16 residues.

The rearrangement joins TRBV7-8 to TRBJ2-1; no clear D gene. V lost 5 bases, J lost 7 bases, and 12 bases lay in between. Germline V gene data show CDR1 as SGHVS and CDR2 as FQNEAQ. The CDR3 is 13 amino acids. CDR3 loop: CASSGPTLNEQFF. The CDR3 DNA reads TGTGCCAGCAGCGGGCCCACTCTTAATGAGCAGTTCTTC.

The V call is TRBV29-1, the J call TRBJ1-6; D remains ambiguous. V lost 4 bases and J lost 1, with 5 bases in between. Germline V gene sequence: CDR1 SQVTM, CDR2 ANQGSEA. CDR3 size: 13 residues. The CDR3 spells CSVGTSYNSPLHF. CDR3 DNA sequence: TGCAGCGTTGGGACGTCCTATAATTCACCCCTCCACTTT.

This clonotype was found a few times. The chain has TRBV5-1 and TRBJ2-5; no firm D call. This CDR3 comprises 13 residues. Germline CDR1 is SGHRS and CDR2 is YFSETQ. Trimming removed 0 bases from V and 3 bases from J, with 6 bases in between. The CDR3 protein is CASSLETEETQYF. The DNA for the CDR3 is TGCGCCAGCAGCTTGGAGACCGAAGAGACCCAGTACTTC.

The chain has TRBV30 and TRBJ2-1, with 9 bases aligning to TRBD2. The CDR3 extends over 16 amino acids. V lost 2 bases, J lost 0 bases, and 5 bases stayed unmatched. Germline V gene lookup returns CDR1 GTSNPN and CDR2 SVGIG (reference sequence). CDR3 sequence (DNA): TGTGCCTGGAGTCTAGCGGGGTTCAGCTCCTACAATGAGCAGTTCTTC. The encoded protein is CAWSLAGFSSYNEQFF.

This clonotype occurred a few times. The gene calls are TRBV27 and TRBJ2-1, with a weak D call TRBD2 (7 bases). V gave up 8 bases and J gave up 4 bases, with 18 bases separating them. The CDR3 has 15 amino acids. Looked up from germline, CDR1 is MNHEY and CDR2 is SMNVEV (reference sequence). CDR3 coding DNA: TGTGCCAGCTTCAGAGGGGGGGGCGTTTACAATGAGCAGTTCTTC. Its translation: CASFRGGGVYNEQFF.

This rearrangement joins TRBV11-2 to TRBJ2-2, with D perhaps matching TRBD1 (7 bases). CDR1 is SGHAT and CDR2 is FQNNGV in the germline V gene. This CDR3 has 15 amino acids. The V end lost 5 bases, the J end lost 1 base, and 11 bases lay between the germline ends. The CDR3 reads CASSAGQLNTGELFF. Here the CDR3 DNA reads TGTGCCAGCAGCGCGGGACAGCTGAACACCGGGGAGCTGTTTTTT.

This clonotype was detected only once. It is likely a read error, because the conserved phenylalanine at the end of the CDR3 is missing. The CDR3 here is CASSPEDGDSPLHL. In nucleotides, the CDR3 is TGTGCCAGCTCACCAGAGGATGGGGATTCACCCCTCCACTTA. The chain recombines TRBV18 with TRBJ1-6, with D unresolved. The length of the CDR3 is 14 residues. Between the trimmed V and J ends, which lost 2 bases and 8 bases, there was a span of 10 bases. Germline assignment: CDR1 KGHSH and CDR2 LQKENI.

The rearrangement uses TRBV20-1 and TRBJ1-2, with 9 bases aligning to TRBD1. Trimming cost V 0 bases and J 7 bases; bases outside gene matches: 9. This CDR3 spans 15 amino acids. CDR1 is DFQATT and CDR2 is SNEGSKA in the germline V gene (reference sequence). Here the CDR3 reads CSARDNRGRLSGYTF. CDR3 DNA: TGCAGTGCTAGAGACAACAGGGGGCGACTTAGTGGCTACACCTTC.

This clonotype was seen repeatedly, ten times or more. The chain couples TRBV28 to TRBJ2-7, with 11 bases identical to TRBD2. The ends lost 8 bases at V and 3 bases at J; junction bases unmatched: 12. CDR3 size: 16 residues. Germline CDR1 MDHEN, CDR2 SYDVKM. The CDR3 loop is CASPPRASGRYYEQYF. The DNA of the CDR3 is TGTGCCAGCCCTCCCAGGGCTAGCGGGAGGTACTACGAGCAGTACTTC.

The chain recombines TRBV7-2 with TRBJ2-1; 8 bases line up with TRBD2. The ends lost 4 bases at V and 4 bases at J; junction bases unmatched: 15. The CDR3 is 18 residues long. Germline V gives CDR1 SGHTA, CDR2 FQGNSA. The CDR3 loop reads CASSSKEGGLAGYNEQFF. The CDR3 DNA sequence: TGTGCCAGCAGCTCAAAGGAAGGTGGGCTAGCGGGTTACAATGAGCAGTTCTTC.

The V and J genes are TRBV28 and TRBJ2-1; 13 bases align to TRBD2. This CDR3 is built from 19 residues. Trimming cost V 4 bases and J 4 bases; bases outside gene matches: 13. CDR1 MDHEN and CDR2 SYDVKM come from the germline V gene. The CDR3 loop reads CASSSRTSGSRVGYNEQFF. CDR3 DNA sequence: TGTGCCAGCAGTTCCCGGACTAGCGGGAGTCGGGTGGGATACAATGAGCAGTTCTTC.

The gene calls are TRBV10-3 and TRBJ2-6, with a weak D call TRBD2 (5 bases). In germline, CDR1 is ENHRY, CDR2 SYGVKD. The V gene lost 3 bases and the J gene lost 1 base, with 13 bases spanning the gap. The CDR3 sequence is 17 residues long. The CDR3 protein is CAISDPGEGSGANVLTF. CDR3 DNA sequence: TGTGCCATCAGTGACCCCGGTGAGGGATCTGGGGCCAACGTCCTGACTTTC.

Only a few counts were recorded for this clonotype. This rearrangement joins TRBV3-1 to TRBJ2-1; D ambiguous. The CDR3 spans 14 residues. Germline V gene sequence: CDR1 LGHDT, CDR2 YNNKEL (reference sequence). V was clipped by 1 base and J by 2 bases, with 6 bases between them. In DNA, the CDR3 is TGTGCCAGCAGCCAAGGGTGGGCCTACAATGAGCAGTTCTTC. Translating it yields CASSQGWAYNEQFF.

This clonotype was seen a handful of times. This rearrangement joins TRBV6-5 to TRBJ2-7; D may match TRBD1 or TRBD2 (5 bases each). The CDR3 extends over 14 amino acids. The V gene's germline CDR1 is MNHEY and CDR2 SVGAGI. V lost 8 bases and J lost 2, with 16 bases in between. CDR3 loop: CASRPGTLTYEQYF. The CDR3 DNA is TGTGCCAGCCGCCCCGGGACCCTTACCTACGAGCAGTACTTC.

V is TRBV5-6 and J is TRBJ2-7; possibly TRBD2 for D (6 bases). The CDR3 covers 16 residues. Looked up from germline, CDR1 is SGHDT and CDR2 is YYEEEE. Trimming stripped 0 bases from V and 1 base from J, with 14 bases between. The CDR3 region is CASSLDLGGDSYEQYF. The CDR3 nucleotides read TGTGCCAGCAGCTTGGACTTGGGCGGGGATTCCTACGAGCAGTACTTC.

This clonotype was seen many times. The chain combines TRBV30 with TRBJ2-6; tentatively, D is TRBD1 (5 bases). The CDR3 covers 13 residues. Trimming removed 4 bases at V and 10 bases at J, with 14 bases between. Germline CDR1 and CDR2: GTSNPN and SVGIG (reference sequence). The CDR3 region has the DNA TGTGCCTGGAATGGCGACAGCTATAACGTCCTGACTTTC. Protein sequence: CAWNGDSYNVLTF. The entire variable domain, with the rest obtained from reference TRBV30 and TRBJ2-6, is as follows: SQTIHQWPATLVQPVGSPLSLECTVEGTSNPNLYWYRQAAGRGLQLLFYSVGIGQISSEVPQNLSASRPQDRQFILSSKKLLLSDSGFYLCAWNGDSYNVLTFGAGSRLTVL.

J is TRBJ2-3 and V is TRBV29-1; D is uncertain. Germline V gives CDR1 SQVTM, CDR2 ANQGSEA. Trimming left V 7 bases short and J 0 bases short, with 14 bases between. The CDR3 totals 14 residues. CDR3 residues: CSEEPTASTDTQYF. The CDR3 DNA follows: TGCAGCGAGGAACCGACTGCTAGCACAGATACGCAGTATTTT.

This clonotype was seen more than once but under ten times. CDR3 sequence: CACRDRELGIHEQYF. Written as DNA, the CDR3 is TGTGCCTGTCGGGACAGGGAATTGGGAATCCACGAGCAGTACTTC. The chain links TRBV6-6 to TRBJ2-7, with 9 bases aligning to TRBD1. The CDR3 consists of 15 residues. V was clipped by 11 bases and J by 5 bases; unmatched bases: 16. Per the germline V gene, CDR1 is MNHNY and CDR2 is SVGAGI (reference sequence).

This chain joins TRBV6-1 and TRBJ1-1; no clear D gene. Trimming left V 4 bases short and J 3 bases short, with 15 bases between. CDR1 and CDR2 (germline): MNHNS, SASEGT. This CDR3 spans 15 amino acids. The CDR3 spells CASSAVAPADTEAFF. The DNA of the CDR3 is TGTGCCAGCAGTGCGGTGGCCCCCGCGGACACTGAAGCTTTCTTT.

The chain combines TRBV2 with TRBJ1-4; no firm D call. V was pared by 6 bases and J by 8 bases, with 13 bases between. The CDR3 is 13 amino acids. Germline CDR1 and CDR2: SNHLY and FYNNEI. Here the CDR3 reads CASSVAAREKLFF. DNA of the CDR3: TGTGCCAGCAGCGTGGCAGCACGGGAAAAACTGTTTTTT.

The chain links TRBV3-1 to TRBJ2-7; D remains unclear. The CDR3 has 15 amino acids. CDR1 LGHDT and CDR2 YNNKEL come from the germline V gene (reference sequence). The germline V and J ends were trimmed by 1 base and 0 bases, with 10 bases remaining between them. Here the CDR3 DNA reads TGTGCCAGCAGCCAAGGGCGCCAGGCCTCCTACGAGCAGTACTTC. Translating gives CASSQGRQASYEQYF.

The chain couples TRBV3-1 to TRBJ2-7; 8 nucleotides align to TRBD1. Germline V gene lookup returns CDR1 LGHDT and CDR2 YNNKEL (reference sequence). CDR3 length: 15 residues. J gave up 5 bases and V 4 bases, and 10 bases lay outside the gene matches. The CDR3 DNA reads TGTGCCAGCAGCCGGACGCGGACAGGGTCTCACGAGCAGTACTTC. It translates to CASSRTRTGSHEQYF.

This clonotype has a handful of counts. This chain links TRBV6-1 with TRBJ1-5; D is perhaps TRBD1 (6 bases). This CDR3 contains 15 residues. Trimming removed 0 bases at V and 7 bases at J, with 13 bases between. Germline V gives CDR1 MNHNS, CDR2 SASEGT. CDR3 residues: CASSEAGGARQPQHF. Here the CDR3 DNA reads TGTGCCAGCAGTGAAGCGGGGGGCGCGAGGCAGCCCCAGCATTTT.

This clonotype showed up just a few times. The J gene is TRBJ1-2, the V gene TRBV3-1; D remains ambiguous. Looked up from germline, CDR1 is LGHDT and CDR2 is YNNKEL (reference sequence). CDR3 length equals 14 residues. Trimming removed 6 bases at V and 7 bases at J, with 18 bases between. The CDR3 DNA sequence: TGTGCCAGCAGTCAAAATGAAGTTGTGGGTGGCTACACCTTC. Protein sequence: CASSQNEVVGGYTF.

This clonotype showed up just a few times. The chain is built from TRBV11-2 and TRBJ2-1, with D hard to call. This CDR3 spans 12 amino acids. Trimming removed 2 bases from V and 12 bases from J, with 11 bases in between. Germline V gene data show CDR1 as SGHAT and CDR2 as FQNNGV. The CDR3 protein is CASSLLVDRQFF. The CDR3 nucleotides read TGTGCCAGCAGCTTACTGGTAGATAGGCAGTTCTTC. Looking up the rest from reference TRBV11-2 and TRBJ2-1 gives the full variable domain: EAGVAQSPRYKIIEKRQSVAFWCNPISGHATLYWYQQILGQGPKLLIQFQNNGVVDDSQLPKDRFSAERLKGVDSTLKIQPAKLEDSAVYLCASSLLVDRQFFGPGTRLTVL.

This clonotype appeared a few times. The chain joins TRBV5-1 to TRBJ1-1; D is uncertain. The V gene lost 0 bases and the J gene lost 2 bases, with 11 bases spanning the gap. CDR3 length: 15 residues. Germline assignment: CDR1 SGHRS and CDR2 YFSETQ. CDR3 bases: TGCGCCAGCAGCTTGGATGCAGGTTTAAACACTGAAGCTTTCTTT. Residues: CASSLDAGLNTEAFF.